What follows is one TCR beta chain and its context. The data were obtained in a study of CD8 T cells in Susac syndrome. High-throughput TCR beta sequencing covered peripheral CD8+ and CD4+ T cells. Negative isolation was used for CD8+ and CD4+ T cells and FACS enrichment for TEMRA cells. Random-hexamer reverse transcription was applied to roughly 0.5 to 1 ug RNA. Across 54 Vbeta and 13 Jbeta, immunoSEQ multiplex PCR amplified TCR beta CDR3. TCRdb independently ran MiXCR on the immunoSEQ multiplex PCR reads; one entry per CDR3 protein. The table records about 150,000 distinct CDR3 sequences, roughly 95% of them present only once. This clonotype was sampled from a human donor with multiple sclerosis. Sequenced input: CD8+ T cells from PBMCs.

CDR3 sequence (DNA): TGTGCCCTGGAATCCTGGACAGGGCCCTATAATTCACCCCTCCACTTT. As protein: CALESWTGPYNSPLHF. This chain connects TRBV30 to TRBJ1-6; 8 bases map to TRBD1. Trimming cost V 8 bases and J 2 bases; bases outside gene matches: 11. The CDR3 extends over 16 amino acids. Germline-derived CDR1 and CDR2 are GTSNPN and SVGIG (reference sequence).